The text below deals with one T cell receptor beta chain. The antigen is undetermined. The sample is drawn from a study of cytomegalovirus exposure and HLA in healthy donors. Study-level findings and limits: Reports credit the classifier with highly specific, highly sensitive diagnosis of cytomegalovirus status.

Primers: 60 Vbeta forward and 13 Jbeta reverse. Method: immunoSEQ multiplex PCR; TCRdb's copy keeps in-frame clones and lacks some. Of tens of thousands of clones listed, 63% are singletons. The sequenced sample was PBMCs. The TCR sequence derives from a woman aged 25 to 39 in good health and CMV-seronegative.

The CDR3 region has the DNA TGTGCCAGCAGCACCGGGACAGGGGGGTACGAGCAGTACTTC. As protein: CASSTGTGGYEQYF. This chain links TRBV6-5 with TRBJ2-7, with 11 bases that match TRBD1. Losses at the gene ends were 6 bases for V and 4 bases for J; bases not matched to a gene: 5. The CDR3 spans 14 residues. The germline gives CDR1 MNHEY, CDR2 SVGAGI.